This entry lists 5 T cell receptor beta chains sequenced from one sample in a study of T cell changes during pregnancy in multiple sclerosis. Only in-frame clones appear in the TCRdb table, and some are missing; sequencing was by immunoSEQ multiplex PCR. Among roughly 23,000 clones, about 87% were seen once, and the ten largest hold 0.95% to 1.3%. Sample: CD4+ T cells from peripheral blood mononuclear cells, taken in the second trimester of pregnancy. These receptors came from a female donor in good health, enrolled as a control in a pregnancy study.

The chain joins TRBV30 to TRBJ1-6; unclear D gene. In germline, CDR1 is GTSNPN, CDR2 SVGIG (reference sequence). Trimming stripped 2 bases from V and 5 bases from J, with 10 bases between. This CDR3 comprises 14 residues. CDR3 sequence (DNA): TGTGCCTGGAGTTTGGGAGCAAATAATTCACCCCTCCACTTT. Amino acid sequence: CAWSLGANNSPLHF.

This clone was seen only a few times. This sequence joins TRBV4-1 and TRBJ1-1, with unresolved D. Germline V gene data show CDR1 as MGHRA and CDR2 as YSYEKL. Deletions cut 3 bases from V and 1 base from J, with 9 bases between. The CDR3 extends over 14 amino acids. The CDR3 loop reads CASSHNSGNTEAFF. The CDR3 nucleotides are TGCGCCAGCAGCCACAATTCGGGGAACACTGAAGCTTTCTTT.

The gene calls are TRBV5-1 and TRBJ2-7; a weak D match, TRBD2 (6 bases). Trimming removed 4 bases from V and 0 bases from J, with 11 bases in between. The CDR3 has 14 amino acids. CDR1 is SGHRS, CDR2 YFSETQ, per germline. CDR3 sequence reads: CASSPEAGSYEQYF. The CDR3 coding sequence is TGCGCCAGCAGCCCCGAAGCGGGCTCCTACGAGCAGTACTTC.

The chain carries TRBV19 and TRBJ2-1, with TRBD2 as a possible D gene (7 bases). CDR3 length: 16 amino acids. Trimming took off 1 base at V and 3 bases at J, with 13 bases between the two ends. From germline, CDR1 is LNHDA and CDR2 SQIVND (reference sequence). The CDR3 DNA is TGTGCCAGTAGTATAGTAGGCGGGGGCCTCTACAATGAGCAGTTCTTC. Its protein product is CASSIVGGGLYNEQFF.

V usage is TRBV16 and J usage is TRBJ1-5; D possibly corresponds to TRBD1 (6 bases). Germline assignment: CDR1 KGHSY and CDR2 FQNENV. V shed 0 bases and J shed 4 bases, with 10 bases lying between them. This CDR3 has 15 residues. This CDR3 reads CASSQSGAVNQPQHF. As DNA, the CDR3 is TGTGCCAGCAGCCAATCGGGGGCAGTAAATCAGCCCCAGCATTTT.